These 5 T cell receptor beta chains were sequenced from one sample in a study of response to subunit inactivated influenza vaccine. TCRdb called the RT-PCR reads again in MiXCR, with one record for every CDR3 protein. The sample gives over 400,000 distinct CDR3 sequences, 11% of which show up once; 12% is in the top ten. Specimen: PBMCs from blood, collected roughly 47 days after vaccination. All receptors come from a man in his fifties or sixties who received an inactivated influenza vaccine.

The V call is TRBV7-3, the J call TRBJ2-2, with TRBD2 matching over 8 bases. The CDR3 extends over 19 amino acids. With 0 bases clipped from V and 4 bases from J, the junction kept 13 bases outside the gene matches. CDR1 is SGHTA and CDR2 is FQGTGA in the germline V gene. DNA for the CDR3: TGTGCCAGCAGCTTAACGGGGCCTTGGCTAGCGGGCGTCACCGGGGAGCTGTTTTTT. Protein: CASSLTGPWLAGVTGELFF.

The chain joins TRBV3-1 to TRBJ2-1; 11 bases align to TRBD2. The CDR3 covers 18 residues. Trimming cost V 11 bases and J 7 bases; bases outside gene matches: 22. Germline V gives CDR1 LGHDT, CDR2 YNNKEL (reference sequence). In DNA form, the CDR3 reads TGTGCCTCCTGCCATGAGATTGCGGGACTAGCGGCGAAAAATGAGCAGTTCTTC. Its translation: CASCHEIAGLAAKNEQFF.

This clonotype was recorded a few times. V and J are TRBV12-3 or TRBV12-4 and TRBJ2-2; the match to TRBD2 covers 10 bases. CDR3 length: 15 residues. J lost 5 bases, V lost 6 bases, and 6 bases had no gene match. DNA for the CDR3: TGTGCCAGCAGGCTAGCGGGAGAAGGGACCGGGGAGCTGTTTTTT. The encoded protein is CASRLAGEGTGELFF.

This clonotype showed up many times. The rearrangement links TRBV12-3 or TRBV12-4 to TRBJ2-5, with a weak D call TRBD1 (5 bases). The CDR3 totals 15 residues. Between the trimmed V and J ends, which lost 8 bases and 0 bases, there was a span of 16 bases. CDR3: CASRVWGGNQETQYF. DNA for the CDR3: TGTGCCAGCCGAGTTTGGGGCGGAAACCAAGAGACCCAGTACTTC.

The chain employs TRBV6-5 and TRBJ2-1, with D unclear. V was clipped by 7 bases and J by 10 bases, with 11 bases between them. Germline CDR1 reads MNHEY; CDR2 reads SVGAGI. CDR3 size: 11 residues. The CDR3 DNA is TGTGCCAGCAAGCTAGGACGGGAGCAGTTCTTC. It encodes CASKLGREQFF.